This TCR beta chain came from a study of beta chain features in type 1 diabetes. General study points: All four CD4+ subsets from Type 1 diabetes patients carried moderately but significantly shorter TCRB CDR3s.

This clone was recorded once. The antigen is not known. TCRB transcripts that were expressed got sequenced, as all of the isolated RNA had been reverse transcribed. The data were produced by immunoSEQ multiplex PCR, yet TCRdb's version contains in-frame clones alone and is incomplete. The data show 130,000 or so clones, 17% seen once. Sequencing was carried out using central memory CD4+ T cells from blood. The clonotype was recovered from a man aged 18 to 35 with type 1 diabetes.

The CDR3, as DNA: TGTGCCTTGCTCCTGACGGCCTCCTACAATGAGCAGTTCTTC. Protein product: CALLLTASYNEQFF. The rearrangement links TRBV30 to TRBJ2-1; D uncertain. The germline V and J ends were trimmed by 7 bases and 0 bases, with 13 bases remaining between them. The CDR3 runs 14 residues. Per the germline V gene, CDR1 is GTSNPN and CDR2 is SVGIG (reference sequence). Combining the CDR3 with reference TRBV30 and TRBJ2-1 gives the whole variable domain SQTIHQWPATLVQPVGSPLSLECTVEGTSNPNLYWYRQAAGRGLQLLFYSVGIGQISSEVPQNLSASRPQDRQFILSSKKLLLSDSGFYLCALLLTASYNEQFFGPGTRLTVL.